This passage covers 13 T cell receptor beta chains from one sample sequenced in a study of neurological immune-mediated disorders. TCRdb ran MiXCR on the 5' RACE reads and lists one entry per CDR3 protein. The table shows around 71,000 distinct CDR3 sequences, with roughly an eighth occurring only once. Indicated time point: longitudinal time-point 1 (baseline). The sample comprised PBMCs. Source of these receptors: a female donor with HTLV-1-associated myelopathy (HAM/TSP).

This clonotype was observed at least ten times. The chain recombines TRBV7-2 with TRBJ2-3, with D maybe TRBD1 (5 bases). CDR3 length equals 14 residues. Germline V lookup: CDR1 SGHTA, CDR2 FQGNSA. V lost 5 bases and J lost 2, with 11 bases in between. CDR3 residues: CASSLGHATDTQYF. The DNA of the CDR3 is TGTGCCAGCAGCCTAGGACATGCCACAGATACGCAGTATTTT.

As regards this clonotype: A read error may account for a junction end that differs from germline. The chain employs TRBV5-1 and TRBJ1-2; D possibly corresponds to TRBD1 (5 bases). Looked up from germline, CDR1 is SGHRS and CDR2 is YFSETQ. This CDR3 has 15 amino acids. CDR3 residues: CASSLFGRVNYCYTF. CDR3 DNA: TGTGCCAGCAGCTTGTTTGGCAGGGTGAACTATTGCTACACCTTC.

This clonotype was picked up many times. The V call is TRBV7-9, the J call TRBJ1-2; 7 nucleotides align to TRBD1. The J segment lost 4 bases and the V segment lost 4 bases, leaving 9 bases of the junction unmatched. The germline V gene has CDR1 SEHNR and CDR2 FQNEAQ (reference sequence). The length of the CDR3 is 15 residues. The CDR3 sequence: CASSSDRAPAYGYTF. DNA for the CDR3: TGTGCCAGCAGCTCAGACAGGGCTCCTGCCTATGGCTACACCTTC.

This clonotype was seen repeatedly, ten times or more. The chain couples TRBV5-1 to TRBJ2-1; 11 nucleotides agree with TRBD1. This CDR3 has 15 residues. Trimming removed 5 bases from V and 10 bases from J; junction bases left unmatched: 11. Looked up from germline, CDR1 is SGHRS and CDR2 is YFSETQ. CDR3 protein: CASSFDGQGAGEQFF. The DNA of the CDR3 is TGCGCCAGCAGTTTTGATGGACAGGGGGCCGGGGAGCAGTTCTTC.

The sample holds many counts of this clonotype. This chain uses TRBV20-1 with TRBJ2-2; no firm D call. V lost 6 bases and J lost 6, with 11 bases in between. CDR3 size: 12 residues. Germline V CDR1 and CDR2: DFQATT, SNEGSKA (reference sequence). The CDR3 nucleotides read TGCAGTGCCCCGGTTGTGTCCGGGGAGCTGTTTTTT. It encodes CSAPVVSGELFF.

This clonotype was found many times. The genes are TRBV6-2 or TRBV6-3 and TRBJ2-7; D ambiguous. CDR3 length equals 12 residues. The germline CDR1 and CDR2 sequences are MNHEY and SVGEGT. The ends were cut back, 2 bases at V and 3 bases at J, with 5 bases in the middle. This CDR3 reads CASSYPRYEQYF. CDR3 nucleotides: TGTGCCAGCAGTTACCCCCGCTACGAGCAGTACTTC.

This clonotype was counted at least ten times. The CDR3 sequence is CASSFPTGGIHNEQFF. In DNA, the CDR3 is TGTGCCAGCAGTTTCCCGACAGGGGGGATCCACAATGAGCAGTTCTTC. V and J are TRBV27 and TRBJ2-1; 9 bases are a match to TRBD1. Germline values: CDR1 MNHEY, CDR2 SMNVEV (reference sequence). This CDR3 region has 16 residues. The V gene end was trimmed by 3 bases and the J gene end by 5 bases; junction bases not matched to a gene: 8.

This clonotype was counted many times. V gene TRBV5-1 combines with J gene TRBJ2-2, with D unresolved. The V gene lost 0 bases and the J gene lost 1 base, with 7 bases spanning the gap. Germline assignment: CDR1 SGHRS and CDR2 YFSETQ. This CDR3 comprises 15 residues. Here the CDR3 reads CASSLGYGNTGELFF. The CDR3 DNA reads TGCGCCAGCAGCTTGGGGTACGGGAACACCGGGGAGCTGTTTTTT.

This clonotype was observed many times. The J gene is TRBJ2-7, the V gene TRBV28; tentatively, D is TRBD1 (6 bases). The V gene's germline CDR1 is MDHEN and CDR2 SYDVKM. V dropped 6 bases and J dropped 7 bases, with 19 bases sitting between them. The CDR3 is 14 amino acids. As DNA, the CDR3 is TGTGCCAGCAGGCTAGGGGGTCGGCAGAAGGAGCAGTACTTC. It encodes CASRLGGRQKEQYF. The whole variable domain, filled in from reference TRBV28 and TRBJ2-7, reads DVKVTQSSRYLVKRTGEKVFLECVQDMDHENMFWYRQDPGLGLRLIYFSYDVKMKEKGDIPEGYSVSREKKERFSLILESASTNQTSMYLCASRLGGRQKEQYFGPGTRLTVT.

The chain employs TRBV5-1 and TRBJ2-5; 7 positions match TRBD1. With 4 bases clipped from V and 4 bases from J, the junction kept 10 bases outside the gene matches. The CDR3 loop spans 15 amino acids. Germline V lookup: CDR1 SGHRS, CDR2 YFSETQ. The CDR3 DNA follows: TGCGCCAGCAGCCCTTCGACGACAGGGACAGAGACCCAGTACTTC. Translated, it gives CASSPSTTGTETQYF.

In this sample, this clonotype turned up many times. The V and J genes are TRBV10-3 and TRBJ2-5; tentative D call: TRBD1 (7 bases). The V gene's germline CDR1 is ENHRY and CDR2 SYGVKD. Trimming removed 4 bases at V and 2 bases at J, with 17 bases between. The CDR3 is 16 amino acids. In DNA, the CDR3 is TGTGCCATCAGTGGGCAGGGGGGAGCACAACAAGAGACCCAGTACTTC. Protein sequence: CAISGQGGAQQETQYF.

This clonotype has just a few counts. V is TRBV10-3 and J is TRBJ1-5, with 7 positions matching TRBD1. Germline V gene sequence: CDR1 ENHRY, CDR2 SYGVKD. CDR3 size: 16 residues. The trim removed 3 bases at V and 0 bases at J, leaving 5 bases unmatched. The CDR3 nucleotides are TGTGCCATCAGTGATTCGACAGGGTTTAGCAATCAGCCCCAGCATTTT. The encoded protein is CAISDSTGFSNQPQHF.

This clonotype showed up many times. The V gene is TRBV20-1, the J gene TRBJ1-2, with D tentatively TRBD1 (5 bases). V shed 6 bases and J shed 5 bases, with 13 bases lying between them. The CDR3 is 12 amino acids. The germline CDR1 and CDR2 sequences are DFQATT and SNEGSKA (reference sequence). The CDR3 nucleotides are TGCAGTGCGATGACAGAGGCTTATGGCTACACCTTC. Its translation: CSAMTEAYGYTF.